This record concerns one T cell receptor (beta chain) sequence. This specimen belongs to a study of blood T cell repertoires in COVID-19. Losses at the gene ends were 0 bases for V and 7 bases for J; bases not matched to a gene: 10. Per the germline V gene, CDR1 is SGHRS and CDR2 is YFSETQ. This CDR3 has 16 residues. Per the original methods: For nucleated cells, counts were estimated from reference gene primer amplification. The protocol was immunoSEQ multiplex PCR, while the TCRdb copy is restricted to in-frame clones and leaves out a portion. Clone size and the V and J calls come from that table; the DNA yielded D and trimming. This table has fewer than 500,000 clones, 80% to 90% appearing once.

The TCR originated in a woman aged 25 to 39 with active or convalescent COVID-19. Sequencing was done on a sample of peripheral blood. V gene TRBV5-1 combines with J gene TRBJ1-2; 9 bases are a match to TRBD1. CDR3 DNA sequence: TGCGCCAGCAGCTTGGGCTCCGGGACAGGGTCTATTGGCTACACCTTC. The encoded protein is CASSLGSGTGSIGYTF. Combining the CDR3 with reference TRBV5-1 and TRBJ1-2 gives the whole variable domain KAGVTQTPRYLIKTRGQQVTLSCSPISGHRSVSWYQQTPGQGLQFLFEYFSETQRNKGNFPGRFSGRQFSNSRSEMNVSTLELGDSALYLCASSLGSGTGSIGYTFGSGTRLTVV.